This T cell receptor beta chain appears in the sequencing data of a study of blood T cell repertoires in COVID-19. The wider study: The samples span acute and convalescent COVID-19 from the United States, Italy and Spain.

TCRdb keeps only in-frame clones here, not all; method: immunoSEQ multiplex PCR. The sample includes roughly 310,000 clones, approximately 87% seen only once; the top ten take 2.5% to 3%. The specimen was peripheral blood. The clonotype originates from a woman aged 25 to 39 with COVID-19, enrolled during active disease.

Written as DNA, the CDR3 is TGTGCCAGCAGCGCTGGGACAGGGACTGGGGCCAACGTCCTGACTTTC. This sequence encodes CASSAGTGTGANVLTF. This chain connects TRBV7-9 to TRBJ2-6, with 9 bases that match TRBD1. The CDR3 is made up of 16 amino acids. V shed 5 bases, J shed 2 bases, and the junction held 4 bases outside the gene matches. The germline V gene has CDR1 SEHNR and CDR2 FQNEAQ (reference sequence).